The 31 T cell receptor beta chains below were found in one sample sequenced in a study of T cell changes during pregnancy in multiple sclerosis. Clones were sequenced by immunoSEQ multiplex PCR, and TCRdb holds only the in-frame ones, with some missing. Of about 100,000 clones listed, around 94% are singletons. The sample consisted of peripheral blood, taken in the second trimester of pregnancy. Source of these receptors: a female donor with multiple sclerosis, enrolled in a pregnancy study.

The V call is TRBV30, the J call TRBJ1-2; D is perhaps TRBD1 (6 bases). The V end lost 0 bases, the J end lost 7 bases, and 15 bases lay between the germline ends. This CDR3 is built from 14 residues. In germline, CDR1 is GTSNPN, CDR2 SVGIG (reference sequence). The CDR3 here is CAWSVLRGRGGYTF. CDR3 DNA: TGTGCCTGGAGTGTATTGCGGGGGCGCGGTGGCTACACCTTC.

This rearrangement joins TRBV13 to TRBJ2-3; 10 nucleotides match TRBD2. The CDR3 runs to 16 residues. Germline CDR1 reads PRHDT; CDR2 reads FYEKMQ (reference sequence). V lost 5 bases, J lost 1 base, and 6 bases stayed unmatched. The CDR3: CASSRPGTSGTDTQYF. CDR3 bases: TGTGCCAGCAGCCGTCCCGGGACTAGCGGCACAGATACGCAGTATTTT.

The chain uses TRBV7-9 and TRBJ2-3; 10 bases line up with TRBD2. The CDR3 consists of 18 residues. The trim removed 4 bases at V and 6 bases at J, leaving 16 bases unmatched. CDR1 is SEHNR and CDR2 is FQNEAQ in the germline V gene (reference sequence). The CDR3 DNA sequence: TGTGCCAGCAGCTCCCAACCCGGGACTAGCGATCTGTTCGATACGCAGTATTTT. It specifies CASSSQPGTSDLFDTQYF.

The rearrangement uses TRBV28 and TRBJ1-5; D may be TRBD1 (6 bases). Germline V gives CDR1 MDHEN, CDR2 SYDVKM. Trimming removed 2 bases at V and 2 bases at J, with 10 bases between. The CDR3 extends over 15 amino acids. CDR3 DNA sequence: TGTGCCAGCAGTTTAGGGCCAGGGGGCAATCAGCCCCAGCATTTT. Translation gives CASSLGPGGNQPQHF.

J is TRBJ1-2 and V is TRBV4-1; 7 nucleotides line up with TRBD1. Germline assignment: CDR1 MGHRA and CDR2 YSYEKL. The V segment lost 2 bases and the J segment 5 bases; nucleotides outside the gene matches: 11. This CDR3 spans 16 amino acids. Here the CDR3 DNA reads TGCGCCAGCAGCCAACCCCGACAGGGAAGAAAGTATGGCTACACCTTC. It is translated as CASSQPRQGRKYGYTF.

The chain uses TRBV2 and TRBJ2-2; D remains unclear. Germline loops: CDR1 SNHLY, CDR2 FYNNEI. The CDR3 covers 12 residues. Trimming cost V 3 bases and J 7 bases, with 6 bases left between them. CDR3 nucleotides: TGTGCCAGCAGTGACGAGGACGGGGAGCTGTTTTTT. Protein: CASSDEDGELFF.

This chain links TRBV28 with TRBJ2-7; D possibly corresponds to TRBD2 (5 bases). From germline, CDR1 is MDHEN and CDR2 SYDVKM. The CDR3 has 11 residues. The V and J ends lost 11 bases and 6 bases respectively, with 14 bases between them. The CDR3 region is CACDRAGEQYF. The CDR3 DNA reads as TGTGCCTGTGACCGGGCGGGCGAGCAGTACTTC.

The rearrangement links TRBV20-1 to TRBJ2-7, with a tentative D call TRBD1 (6 bases). CDR3 length equals 11 residues. Trimming took off 8 bases at V and 2 bases at J, with 10 bases between the two ends. The germline gives CDR1 DFQATT, CDR2 SNEGSKA (reference sequence). CDR3 nucleotide sequence: TGCAGTTTACAGGGTCCCTACGAGCAGTACTTC. It codes for CSLQGPYEQYF.

This chain uses TRBV6-1 with TRBJ2-5; 8 bases align to TRBD2. The CDR3 has 14 amino acids. Germline CDR1 MNHNS, CDR2 SASEGT. V trimming: 4 bases; J trimming: 5 bases; junction bases outside the gene matches: 6. The CDR3, as DNA: TGTGCCAGCAGTGCCGGGAGGGCCGGGGAGACCCAGTACTTC. Protein product: CASSAGRAGETQYF.

The chain employs TRBV7-2 and TRBJ1-1; TRBD1 aligns across 7 bases. The trim removed 9 bases at V and 1 base at J, leaving 8 bases unmatched. The V gene's germline CDR1 is SGHTA and CDR2 FQGNSA. There are 14 residues in the CDR3. The CDR3 region has the DNA TGTGCCAGTCGGGTGACAGGGAAGAACACTGAAGCTTTCTTT. Residues: CASRVTGKNTEAFF.

This sequence joins TRBV7-2 and TRBJ2-2; the match to TRBD2 covers 7 bases. The CDR3 sequence is 15 residues long. CDR1 and CDR2 from the germline V gene are SGHTA and FQGNSA. V shed 2 bases and J 3 bases; nucleotides not matched to a gene: 3. Here the CDR3 DNA reads TGTGCCAGCAGCTTATCCAGCGGGGACACCGGGGAGCTGTTTTTT. Translated, it gives CASSLSSGDTGELFF.

This chain uses TRBV7-9 with TRBJ2-2; D uncertain. The germline V gene encodes CDR1 SEHNR and CDR2 FQNEAQ (reference sequence). The V gene lost 6 bases and the J gene lost 5 bases, with 10 bases spanning the gap. The CDR3 is 13 residues long. The CDR3 spells CASSYTTTGELFF. In DNA, the CDR3 is TGTGCCAGCAGTTACACAACGACCGGGGAGCTGTTTTTT.

A single count supports this clone. This chain uses TRBV2 with TRBJ1-3; D unresolved. V shed 2 bases and J shed 4 bases, with 9 bases lying between them. Germline CDR1 and CDR2: SNHLY and FYNNEI. The CDR3 spans 14 residues. CDR3 residues: CASSELGRGNTIYF. The CDR3 coding sequence is TGTGCCAGCAGTGAATTAGGGAGGGGAAACACCATATATTTT.

The rearrangement joins TRBV28 to TRBJ2-7; TRBD2 agrees at 10 bases. CDR3 size: 15 residues. Looked up from germline, CDR1 is MDHEN and CDR2 is SYDVKM. V lost 5 bases to trimming and J lost 3 bases; unmatched junction nucleotides: 7. The CDR3 nucleotides are TGTGCCAGCAGTGAACAAAGGACTAGCGGCTACGAGCAGTACTTC. Amino acids: CASSEQRTSGYEQYF.

This chain connects TRBV7-6 to TRBJ2-7; tentatively, D is TRBD2 (6 bases). Germline-derived CDR1 and CDR2 are SGHVS and FNYEAQ. Trimming shortened V by 1 base and J by 4 bases, and 14 bases separated the two germline ends. This CDR3 has 15 amino acids. As DNA, the CDR3 is TGTGCCAGCAGCTTAGGTGGCGGGGATGGTTACGAGCAGTACTTC. This encodes CASSLGGGDGYEQYF.

This rearrangement joins TRBV2 to TRBJ1-6; 7 positions agree with TRBD1. Looked up from germline, CDR1 is SNHLY and CDR2 is FYNNEI. The CDR3 totals 14 residues. V dropped 6 bases and J dropped 5; count of bases not matched to a gene: 4. The CDR3 spells CASRTGVNNSPLHF. In nucleotides, the CDR3 is TGTGCCAGCAGAACAGGGGTCAATAATTCACCCCTCCACTTT.

The chain combines TRBV5-1 with TRBJ2-5; D may be TRBD2 (5 bases). CDR1 and CDR2 from the germline V gene are SGHRS and YFSETQ. The CDR3 consists of 15 residues. The V gene lost 1 base and the J gene lost 2 bases, with 12 bases spanning the gap. The CDR3 reads CASSLTGFPQETQYF. The CDR3 DNA is TGCGCCAGCAGCTTGACGGGGTTCCCTCAAGAGACCCAGTACTTC.

Only a few counts were recorded for this clone. The chain combines TRBV19 with TRBJ1-1; D gene uncertain. V was pared by 9 bases and J by 0 bases, with 11 bases between. The CDR3 runs 13 residues. Per germline, CDR1 LNHDA and CDR2 SQIVND (reference sequence). CDR3 coding DNA: TGTGCCAGCTCAGCGACGGTGAACACTGAAGCTTTCTTT. Translation: CASSATVNTEAFF.

The chain combines TRBV5-1 with TRBJ1-3, with D possibly TRBD1 on 5 matching bases. The CDR3 covers 15 residues. Trimming shortened V by 0 bases and J by 0 bases, and 7 bases separated the two germline ends. Germline CDR1 SGHRS, CDR2 YFSETQ. The CDR3 here is CASSLAGGSGNTIYF. The CDR3 nucleotides are TGCGCCAGCAGCTTGGCGGGGGGCTCTGGAAACACCATATATTTT.

J is TRBJ2-7 and V is TRBV5-1; 9 nucleotides match TRBD1. The CDR3 has 13 amino acids. Trimming cost V 3 bases and J 4 bases; bases outside gene matches: 2. Germline V gene lookup returns CDR1 SGHRS and CDR2 YFSETQ. The CDR3 coding sequence is TGCGCCAGCAGCTCAGGGACAGGGTACGAGCAGTACTTC. This gives the protein CASSSGTGYEQYF.

In this sample, this clone turned up a few times. The CDR3 region is CASSNPRTRNNDNEQFF. CDR3 nucleotides: TGTGCCAGCAGCAACCCCCGGACTAGGAATAATGACAATGAGCAGTTCTTC. The V gene is TRBV7-9, the J gene TRBJ2-1; 7 bases match TRBD2. From germline, CDR1 is SEHNR and CDR2 FQNEAQ (reference sequence). The CDR3 consists of 17 residues. Germline trimming cut 5 bases from V and 5 bases from J; bases unmatched to any gene: 15. Supplemented by reference TRBV7-9 and TRBJ2-1, the full variable domain reads DTGVSQNPRHKITKRGQNVTFRCDPISEHNRLYWYRQTLGQGPEFLTYFQNEAQLEKSRLLSDRFSAERPKGSFSTLEIQRTEQGDSAMYLCASSNPRTRNNDNEQFFGPGTRLTVL.

The rearrangement links TRBV6-6 to TRBJ1-2, with D possibly being TRBD1 (6 bases). The CDR3 is 12 amino acids. Germline CDR1 is MNHNY and CDR2 is SVGAGI (reference sequence). The V gene lost 5 bases and the J gene lost 6 bases, with 10 bases spanning the gap. This CDR3 reads CASSQTGNGYTF. Written as DNA, the CDR3 is TGTGCCAGCAGTCAAACAGGGAATGGCTACACCTTC.

The gene calls are TRBV7-8 and TRBJ2-5; D gene unclear. The CDR3 length is 14 residues. V lost 0 bases and J lost 11, with 16 bases in between. CDR1 SGHVS and CDR2 FQNEAQ come from the germline V gene. Written as DNA, the CDR3 is TGTGCCAGCAGCTTAGCCCCAATCGAGAGTGCACAGTACTTC. Its translation: CASSLAPIESAQYF.

The rearrangement joins TRBV14 to TRBJ2-7; D is perhaps TRBD1 (6 bases). Germline CDR1 SGHDN, CDR2 FVKESK. This CDR3 is 14 amino acids long. Trimming stripped 3 bases from V and 0 bases from J, with 9 bases between. CDR3 amino acids: CASSQGAHSYEQYF. CDR3 DNA sequence: TGTGCCAGCAGCCAGGGGGCACACTCCTACGAGCAGTACTTC.

V and J are TRBV27 and TRBJ2-1, with no clear D. The CDR3 runs 11 residues. Germline V gene data show CDR1 as MNHEY and CDR2 as SMNVEV (reference sequence). V was clipped by 6 bases and J by 5 bases, with 5 bases between them. As DNA, the CDR3 is TGTGCCAGCAGACAAAACAATGAGCAGTTCTTC. As protein: CASRQNNEQFF.

J is TRBJ2-1 and V is TRBV4-2, with 10 nucleotides matching TRBD2. J was trimmed by 3 bases and V by 6 bases; bases with no gene match: 5. There are 15 residues in the CDR3. Germline V gene lookup returns CDR1 LGHNA and CDR2 YNFKEQ. The CDR3, as DNA: TGTGCCAGCAGGTACGGGACTAGCGACTACAATGAGCAGTTCTTC. This sequence encodes CASRYGTSDYNEQFF.

This sequence joins TRBV11-3 and TRBJ2-3, with 13 bases that match TRBD2. This CDR3 region has 18 residues. Germline CDR1 and CDR2: SGHNT and YENEEA. After removal of 1 base from V and 5 bases from J, the junction contained 9 bases not matched to a gene. In DNA form, the CDR3 reads TGTGCCAGCAGCTTAGGGGCCCGACTAGCGGGGGGCCAAGATACGCAGTATTTT. It is translated as CASSLGARLAGGQDTQYF.

J is TRBJ1-2 and V is TRBV4-2, with D unresolved. CDR1 and CDR2 from the germline V gene are LGHNA and YNFKEQ. V lost 0 bases, J lost 2 bases, and 7 bases lay in between. The CDR3 contains 14 residues. For the CDR3, the DNA is TGTGCCAGCAGCCAAGAGGGAGGGAACTATGGCTACACCTTC. Amino acids: CASSQEGGNYGYTF.

This chain joins TRBV5-5 and TRBJ1-5; 9 nucleotides align to TRBD1. Per the germline V gene, CDR1 is SGHKS and CDR2 is YYEKEE (reference sequence). The CDR3 length is 15 residues. Germline trimming cut 2 bases from V and 7 bases from J; bases unmatched to any gene: 7. CDR3 region: CASSLQGALGQPQHF. In nucleotides, the CDR3 is TGTGCCAGCAGCTTACAGGGGGCGCTGGGACAGCCCCAGCATTTT.

The rearrangement uses TRBV6-1 and TRBJ2-3; D is perhaps TRBD2 (5 bases). V gave up 1 base and J gave up 0 bases, with 8 bases separating them. This CDR3 contains 15 residues. Germline-derived CDR1 and CDR2 are MNHNS and SASEGT. In DNA, the CDR3 is TGTGCCAGCAGTGAAGTCGGGAAGAGCACAGATACGCAGTATTTT. Its protein product is CASSEVGKSTDTQYF.

V and J are TRBV19 and TRBJ1-2; 7 positions agree with TRBD1. This CDR3 spans 14 amino acids. Germline V lookup: CDR1 LNHDA, CDR2 SQIVND (reference sequence). Trimming cost V 3 bases and J 10 bases; bases outside gene matches: 11. CDR3 nucleotides: TGTGCCAGTAGTATCAGAACGACAGGGATTAACTACACCTTC. It is translated as CASSIRTTGINYTF.